This paragraph covers one T cell receptor (beta chain) sequence. The second PCR ran 7 to 11 cycles with a sample-barcoded 5' primer and J-beta primers. TCRdb analysed the 5' RACE reads with MiXCR anew, one entry per CDR3 protein. The data show about 970,000 distinct CDR3 sequences, about 53% seen once. These data originate in a study of blood T cells in healthy people across ages. The CDR3 consists of 14 residues. Per the germline V gene, CDR1 is MGHRA and CDR2 is YSYEKL. Sequencing was performed on blood. V usage is TRBV4-1 and J usage is TRBJ2-5; possibly TRBD1 for D (6 bases). The J call may not be correct, given that the DNA end is closer to TRBJ2-7. This receptor was obtained from a woman in her sixties or seventies in good health. The CDR3 loop reads CASSTAQRGGEQYF. The CDR3 DNA sequence: TGCGCCAGCAGCACGGCACAGAGAGGGGGCGAGCAGTACTTC.